This record covers a single TCR beta chain. Its antigen remains unknown. This record belongs to a study of T cell repertoires in cytomegalovirus infection. Each CDR3 protein is one row after TCRdb ran MiXCR on the reads. The sample contains more than 250,000 distinct CDR3 sequences, 20% to 25% of which appear only once. CDR3 size: 15 residues. Trimming at V came to 2 bases and at J to 4 bases, leaving 7 bases not matched to a gene. Per the germline V gene, CDR1 is MDHEN and CDR2 is SYDVKM. The chain carries TRBV28 and TRBJ1-2, with TRBD1 matching over 7 bases. Sequencing was performed on cultured PBMCs, taken from culture after CMV antigen stimulation. The sequence was collected from a human donor in good health (CMV status not recorded). Some clones in this sample may be carry-over from other donors' samples. The CDR3 loop reads CASSLPIDRAYGYTF. As DNA, the CDR3 is TGTGCCAGCAGTTTACCGATCGACAGGGCCTATGGCTACACCTTC.